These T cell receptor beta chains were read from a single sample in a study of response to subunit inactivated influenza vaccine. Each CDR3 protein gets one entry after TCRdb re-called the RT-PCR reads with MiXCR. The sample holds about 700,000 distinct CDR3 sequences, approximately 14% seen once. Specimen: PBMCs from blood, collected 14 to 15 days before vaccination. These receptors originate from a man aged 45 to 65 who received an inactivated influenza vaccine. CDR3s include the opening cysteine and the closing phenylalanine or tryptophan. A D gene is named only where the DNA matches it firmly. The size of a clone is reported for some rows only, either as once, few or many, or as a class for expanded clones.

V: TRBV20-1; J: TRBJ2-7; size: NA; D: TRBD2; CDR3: CSAPWFGGVEQYF; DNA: TGCAGTGCTCCATGGTTCGGGGGGGTCGAGCAGTACTTC
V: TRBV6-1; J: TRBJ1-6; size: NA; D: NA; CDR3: CASSTQPPNSPLHF; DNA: TGTGCCAGCAGTACACAGCCACCGAATTCACCCCTCCACTTT
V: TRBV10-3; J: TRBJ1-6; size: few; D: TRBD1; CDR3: CAISESPGGMNSPLHF; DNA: TGTGCCATCAGTGAGTCTCCAGGGGGCATGAATTCACCCCTCCACTTT
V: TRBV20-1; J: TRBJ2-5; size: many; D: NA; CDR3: CSASIRIGETQYF; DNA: TGCAGTGCTAGCATCAGGATTGGAGAGACCCAGTACTTC
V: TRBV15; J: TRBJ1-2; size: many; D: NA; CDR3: CATSTGGNYLDGYTF; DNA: TGTGCCACCAGCACGGGGGGAAACTATCTCGATGGCTACACCTTC
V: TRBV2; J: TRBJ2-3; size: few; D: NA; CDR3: CASSERRFPSTDTQYF; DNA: TGTGCCAGCAGTGAGCGTCGTTTCCCTAGCACAGATACGCAGTATTTT
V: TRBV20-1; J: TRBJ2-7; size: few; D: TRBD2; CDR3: CSASVKRGGYEQYF; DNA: TGCAGTGCTAGCGTCAAGCGGGGGGGTTACGAGCAGTACTTC
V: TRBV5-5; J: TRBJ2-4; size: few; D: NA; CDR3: CASSLLPDKNIQYF; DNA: TGTGCCAGCAGCTTGTTGCCAGACAAAAACATTCAGTACTTC
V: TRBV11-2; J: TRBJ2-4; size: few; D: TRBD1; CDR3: CASSLGARTGWEWLAKNIQYF; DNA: TGTGCCAGCAGCTTAGGGGCCCGGACAGGGTGGGAATGGTTAGCCAAAAACATTCAGTACTTC
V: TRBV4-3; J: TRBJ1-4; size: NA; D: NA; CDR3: CASSLSVGEKLFF; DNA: TGCGCCAGCTCATTGTCGGTTGGTGAAAAACTGTTTTTT
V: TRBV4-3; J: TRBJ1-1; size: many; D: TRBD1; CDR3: CASSQEGTGGTEAFF; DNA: TGCGCCAGCAGCCAAGAGGGGACAGGGGGAACTGAAGCTTTCTTT
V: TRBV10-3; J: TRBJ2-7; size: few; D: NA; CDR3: CAISEARGPYEQYF; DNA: TGTGCCATCAGTGAGGCGAGGGGCCCCTACGAGCAGTACTTC
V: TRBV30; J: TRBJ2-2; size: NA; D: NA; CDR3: CAWRVITNTGELFF; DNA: TGTGCCTGGAGGGTAATTACGAACACCGGGGAGCTGTTTTTT
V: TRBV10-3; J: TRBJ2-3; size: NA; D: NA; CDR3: CAISEPVLTDTQYF; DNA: TGTGCCATCAGTGAGCCGGTCCTGACAGATACGCAGTATTTT
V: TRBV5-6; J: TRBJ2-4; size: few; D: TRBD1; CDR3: CASSAQGVGNIQYF; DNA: TGTGCCAGCTCGGCACAGGGGGTGGGAAACATTCAGTACTTC
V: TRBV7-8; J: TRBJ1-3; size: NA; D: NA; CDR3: CASSLDVSGNTIYF; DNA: TGTGCCAGCAGCTTAGACGTCTCTGGAAACACCATATATTTT
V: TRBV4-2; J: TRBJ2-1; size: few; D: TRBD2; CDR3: CASSPIAGGLNEQFF; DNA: TGTGCCAGCAGCCCCATCGCGGGGGGGCTGAATGAGCAGTTCTTC